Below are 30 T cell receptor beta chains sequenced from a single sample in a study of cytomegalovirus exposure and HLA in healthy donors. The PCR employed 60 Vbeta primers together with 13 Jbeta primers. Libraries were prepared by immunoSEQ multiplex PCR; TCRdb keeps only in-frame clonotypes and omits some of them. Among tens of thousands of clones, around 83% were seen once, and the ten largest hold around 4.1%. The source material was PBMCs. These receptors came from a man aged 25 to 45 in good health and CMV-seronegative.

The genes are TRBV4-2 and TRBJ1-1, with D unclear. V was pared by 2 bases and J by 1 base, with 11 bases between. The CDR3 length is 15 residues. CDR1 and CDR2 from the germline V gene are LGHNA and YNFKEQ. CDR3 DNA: TGTGCCAGCAGCCAACCAGACAAGACGAACACTGAAGCTTTCTTT. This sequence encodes CASSQPDKTNTEAFF.

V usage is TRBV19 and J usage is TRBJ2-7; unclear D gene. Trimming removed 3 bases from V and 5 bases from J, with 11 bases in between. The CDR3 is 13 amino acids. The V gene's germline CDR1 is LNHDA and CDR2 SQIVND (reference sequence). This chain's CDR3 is CASSIPGAHEQYF. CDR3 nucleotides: TGTGCCAGTAGTATCCCCGGTGCCCACGAGCAGTACTTC.

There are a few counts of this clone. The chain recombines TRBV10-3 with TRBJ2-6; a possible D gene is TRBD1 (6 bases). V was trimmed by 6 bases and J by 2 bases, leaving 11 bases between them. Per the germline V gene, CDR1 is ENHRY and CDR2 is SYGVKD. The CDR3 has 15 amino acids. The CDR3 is CAIRDSLAGANVLTF. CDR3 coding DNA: TGTGCCATCAGGGACAGTTTAGCTGGGGCCAACGTCCTGACTTTC.

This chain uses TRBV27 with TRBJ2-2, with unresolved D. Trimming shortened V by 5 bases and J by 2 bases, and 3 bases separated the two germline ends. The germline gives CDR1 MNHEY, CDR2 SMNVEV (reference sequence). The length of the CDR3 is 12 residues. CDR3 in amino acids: CASSLNTGELFF. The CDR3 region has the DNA TGTGCCAGCAGTCTCAACACCGGGGAGCTGTTTTTT.

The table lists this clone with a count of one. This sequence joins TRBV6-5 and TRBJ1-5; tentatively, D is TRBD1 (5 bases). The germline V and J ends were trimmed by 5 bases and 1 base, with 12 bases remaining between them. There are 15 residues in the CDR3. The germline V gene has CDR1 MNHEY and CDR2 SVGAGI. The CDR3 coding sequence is TGTGCCAGCAGTGTTACCGGGGGAAGCAATCAGCCCCAGCATTTT. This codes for CASSVTGGSNQPQHF.

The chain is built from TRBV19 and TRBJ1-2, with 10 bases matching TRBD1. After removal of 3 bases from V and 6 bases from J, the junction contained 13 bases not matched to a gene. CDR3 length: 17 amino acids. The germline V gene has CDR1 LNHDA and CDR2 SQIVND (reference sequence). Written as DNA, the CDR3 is TGTGCCAGTAGTATGCTGGGACAGGGGTATGCGGGCGATGGCTACACCTTC. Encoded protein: CASSMLGQGYAGDGYTF.

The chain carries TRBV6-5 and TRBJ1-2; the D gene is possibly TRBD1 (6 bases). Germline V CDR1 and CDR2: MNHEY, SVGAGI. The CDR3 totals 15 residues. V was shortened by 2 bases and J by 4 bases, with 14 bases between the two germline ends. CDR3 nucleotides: TGTGCCAGCAGTTACAGGACCTCCAGGGGCTATGGCTACACCTTC. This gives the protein CASSYRTSRGYGYTF.

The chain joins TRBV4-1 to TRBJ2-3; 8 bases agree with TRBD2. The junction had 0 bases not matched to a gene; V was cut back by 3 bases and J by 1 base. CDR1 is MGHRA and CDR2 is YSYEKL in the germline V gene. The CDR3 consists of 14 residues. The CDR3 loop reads CASSQREGTDTQYF. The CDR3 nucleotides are TGCGCCAGCAGCCAGCGGGAGGGCACAGATACGCAGTATTTT.

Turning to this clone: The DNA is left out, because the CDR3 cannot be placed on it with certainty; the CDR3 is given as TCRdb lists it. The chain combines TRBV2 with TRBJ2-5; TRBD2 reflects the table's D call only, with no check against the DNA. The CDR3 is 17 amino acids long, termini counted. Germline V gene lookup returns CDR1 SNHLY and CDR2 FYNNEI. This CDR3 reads CASILGLAEANEETQYF.

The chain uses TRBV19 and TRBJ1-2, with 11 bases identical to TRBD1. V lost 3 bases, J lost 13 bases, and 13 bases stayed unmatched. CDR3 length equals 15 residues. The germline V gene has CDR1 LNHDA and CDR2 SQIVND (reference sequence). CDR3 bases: TGTGCCAGTAGTATCGACGCCGGACAGGGGGCCGCGCTCACCTTC. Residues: CASSIDAGQGAALTF.

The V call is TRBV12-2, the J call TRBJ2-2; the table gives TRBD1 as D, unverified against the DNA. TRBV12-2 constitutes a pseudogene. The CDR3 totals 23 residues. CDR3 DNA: TGTGCAAGTCGCTTAGGGGGCCGGCATTCCTGGACAGGGACTCAGTTGAACACCGGGGAGCTGTTTTTT. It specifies CASRLGGRHSWTGTQLNTGELFF.

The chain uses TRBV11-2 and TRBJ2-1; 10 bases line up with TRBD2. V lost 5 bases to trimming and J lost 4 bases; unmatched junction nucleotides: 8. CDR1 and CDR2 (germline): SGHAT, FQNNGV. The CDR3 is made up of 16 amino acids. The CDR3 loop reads CASSRAGGPGYNEQFF. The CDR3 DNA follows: TGTGCCAGCAGCCGAGCGGGAGGGCCGGGATACAATGAGCAGTTCTTC.

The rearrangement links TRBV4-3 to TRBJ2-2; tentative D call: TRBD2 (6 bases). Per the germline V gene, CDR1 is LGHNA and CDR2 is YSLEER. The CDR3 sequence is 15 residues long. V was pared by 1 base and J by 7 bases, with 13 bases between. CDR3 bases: TGCGCCAGCAGCCAAGGGCTCGGGAGTGTCGGGGAGCTGTTTTTT. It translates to CASSQGLGSVGELFF.

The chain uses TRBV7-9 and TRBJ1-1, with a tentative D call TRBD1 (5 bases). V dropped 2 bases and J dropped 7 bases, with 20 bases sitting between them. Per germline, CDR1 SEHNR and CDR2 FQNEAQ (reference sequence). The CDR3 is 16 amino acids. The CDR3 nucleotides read TGTGCCAGCAGCTTACCCAGGGTCGGGTTAGAAGGTGAAGCTTTCTTT. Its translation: CASSLPRVGLEGEAFF.

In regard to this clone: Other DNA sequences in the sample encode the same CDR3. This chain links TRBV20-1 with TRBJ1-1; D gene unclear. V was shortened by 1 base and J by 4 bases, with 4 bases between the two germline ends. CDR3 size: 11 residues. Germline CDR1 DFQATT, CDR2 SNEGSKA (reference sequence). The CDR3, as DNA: TGCAGTGCTAGAGCCAGCACTGAAGCTTTCTTT. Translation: CSARASTEAFF.

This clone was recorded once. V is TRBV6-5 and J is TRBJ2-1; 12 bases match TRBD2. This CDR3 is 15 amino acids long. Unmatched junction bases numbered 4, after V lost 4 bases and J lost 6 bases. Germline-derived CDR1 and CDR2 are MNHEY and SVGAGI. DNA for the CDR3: TGTGCCAGCAGTTCGCTAGCGGGGGGGGCCAATGAGCAGTTCTTC. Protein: CASSSLAGGANEQFF.

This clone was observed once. The chain's CDR3 is CASSENRPSTDTQYF. In nucleotides, the CDR3 is TGTGCCAGCAGTGAGAACAGACCTAGCACAGATACGCAGTATTTT. This chain joins TRBV6-1 and TRBJ2-3; D not certain. This CDR3 contains 15 residues. Germline V gene sequence: CDR1 MNHNS, CDR2 SASEGT. The V and J ends lost 3 bases and 0 bases respectively, with 10 bases between them.

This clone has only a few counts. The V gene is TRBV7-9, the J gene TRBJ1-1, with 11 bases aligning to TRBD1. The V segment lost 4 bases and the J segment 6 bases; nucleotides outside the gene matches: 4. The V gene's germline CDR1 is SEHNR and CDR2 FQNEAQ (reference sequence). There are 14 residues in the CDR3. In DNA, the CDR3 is TGTGCCAGCAGCTCAGGACAGGGGGCACCTGAAGCTTTCTTT. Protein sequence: CASSSGQGAPEAFF.

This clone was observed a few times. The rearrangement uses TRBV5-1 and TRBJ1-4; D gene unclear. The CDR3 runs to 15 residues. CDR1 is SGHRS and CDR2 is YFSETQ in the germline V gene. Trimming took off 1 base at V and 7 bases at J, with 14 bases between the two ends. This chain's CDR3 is CASSLMGQNGEKLFF. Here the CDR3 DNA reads TGCGCCAGCAGCTTGATGGGCCAAAATGGTGAAAAACTGTTTTTT.

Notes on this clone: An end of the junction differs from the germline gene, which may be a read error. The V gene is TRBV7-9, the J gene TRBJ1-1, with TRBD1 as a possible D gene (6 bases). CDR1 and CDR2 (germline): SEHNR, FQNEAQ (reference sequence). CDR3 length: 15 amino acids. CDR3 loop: CSSSSLQGSGTEAFF. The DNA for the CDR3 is TGTTCCAGCAGCTCTCTACAGGGATCTGGCACTGAAGCTTTCTTT.

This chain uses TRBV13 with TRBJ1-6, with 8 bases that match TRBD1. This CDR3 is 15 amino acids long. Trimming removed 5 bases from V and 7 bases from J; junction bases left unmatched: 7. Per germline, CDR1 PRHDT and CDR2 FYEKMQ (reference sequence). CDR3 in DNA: TGTGCCAGCAGCCCCGGACAGGGTTGGAATTCACCCCTCCACTTT. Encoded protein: CASSPGQGWNSPLHF.

The CDR3 coding sequence is TGCAGCGTTGTCCGGGGGGACACTGAAGCTTTCTTT. This encodes CSVVRGDTEAFF. The chain combines TRBV29-1 with TRBJ1-1; the D gene is possibly TRBD1 (5 bases). Trimming removed 4 bases from V and 3 bases from J, with 9 bases in between. Germline V gene lookup returns CDR1 SQVTM and CDR2 ANQGSEA. The CDR3 is made up of 12 amino acids.

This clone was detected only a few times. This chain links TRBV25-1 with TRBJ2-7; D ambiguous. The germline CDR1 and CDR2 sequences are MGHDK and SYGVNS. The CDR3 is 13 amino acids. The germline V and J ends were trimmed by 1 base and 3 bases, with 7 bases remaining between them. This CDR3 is CASSEFESYEQYF. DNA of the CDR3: TGTGCCAGCAGTGAATTTGAGAGCTACGAGCAGTACTTC.

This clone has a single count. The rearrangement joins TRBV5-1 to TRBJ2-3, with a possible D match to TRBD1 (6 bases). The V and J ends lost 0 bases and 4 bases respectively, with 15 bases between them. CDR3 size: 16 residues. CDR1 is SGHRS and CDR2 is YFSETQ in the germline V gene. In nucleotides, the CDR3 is TGCGCCAGCAGCTTGGAATCCAGAGGGGGTCCAGATACGCAGTATTTT. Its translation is CASSLESRGGPDTQYF.

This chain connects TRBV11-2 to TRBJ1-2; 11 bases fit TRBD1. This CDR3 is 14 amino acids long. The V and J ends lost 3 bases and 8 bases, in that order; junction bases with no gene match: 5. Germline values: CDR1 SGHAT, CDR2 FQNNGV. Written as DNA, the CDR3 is TGTGCCAGCAGCTTCCGGGACAGGGGGGAGGGCTACACCTTC. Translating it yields CASSFRDRGEGYTF.

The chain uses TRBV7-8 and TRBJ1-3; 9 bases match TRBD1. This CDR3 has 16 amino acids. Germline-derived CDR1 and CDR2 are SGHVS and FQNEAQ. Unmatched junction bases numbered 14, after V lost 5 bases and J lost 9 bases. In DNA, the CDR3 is TGTGCCAGCAGCCCCGGGACAGGGCCTACCTGGCCCACCATATATTTT. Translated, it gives CASSPGTGPTWPTIYF.

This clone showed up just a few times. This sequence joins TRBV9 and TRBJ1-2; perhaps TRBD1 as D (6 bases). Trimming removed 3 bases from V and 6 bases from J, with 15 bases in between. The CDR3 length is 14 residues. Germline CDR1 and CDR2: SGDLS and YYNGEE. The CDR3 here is CASSGSQGWNGYTF. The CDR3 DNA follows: TGTGCCAGCAGCGGATCACAGGGATGGAATGGCTACACCTTC.

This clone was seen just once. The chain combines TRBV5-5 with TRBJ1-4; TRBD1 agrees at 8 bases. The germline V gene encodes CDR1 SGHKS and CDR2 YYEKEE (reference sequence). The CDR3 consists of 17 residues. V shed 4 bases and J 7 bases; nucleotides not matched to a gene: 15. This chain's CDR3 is CASSTGQGRRWGEKLFF. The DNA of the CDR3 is TGTGCCAGCAGCACCGGACAGGGTAGAAGATGGGGTGAAAAACTGTTTTTT. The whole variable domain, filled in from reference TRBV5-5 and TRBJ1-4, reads DAGVTQSPTHLIKTRGQQVTLRCSPISGHKSVSWYQQVLGQGPQFIFQYYEKEERGRGNFPDRFSARQFPNYSSELNVNALLLGDSALYLCASSTGQGRRWGEKLFFGSGTQLSVL.

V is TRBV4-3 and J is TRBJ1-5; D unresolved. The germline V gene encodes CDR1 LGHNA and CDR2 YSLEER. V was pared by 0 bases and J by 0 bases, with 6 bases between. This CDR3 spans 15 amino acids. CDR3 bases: TGCGCCAGCAGCCAAGATCTTTTTAGCAATCAGCCCCAGCATTTT. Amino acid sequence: CASSQDLFSNQPQHF.

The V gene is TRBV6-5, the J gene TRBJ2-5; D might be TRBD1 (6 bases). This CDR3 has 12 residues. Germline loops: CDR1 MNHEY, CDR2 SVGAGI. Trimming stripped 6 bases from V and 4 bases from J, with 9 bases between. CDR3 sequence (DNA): TGTGCCAGCAGAGGACAGACAGAGACCCAGTACTTC. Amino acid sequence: CASRGQTETQYF.